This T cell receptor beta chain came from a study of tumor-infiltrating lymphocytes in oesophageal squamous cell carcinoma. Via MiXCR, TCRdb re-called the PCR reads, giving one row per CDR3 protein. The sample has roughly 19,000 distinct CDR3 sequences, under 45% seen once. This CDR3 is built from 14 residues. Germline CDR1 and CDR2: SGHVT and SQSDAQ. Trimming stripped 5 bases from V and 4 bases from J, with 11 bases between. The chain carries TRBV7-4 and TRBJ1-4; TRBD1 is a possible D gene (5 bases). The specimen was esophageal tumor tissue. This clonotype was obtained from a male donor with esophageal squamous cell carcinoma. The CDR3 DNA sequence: TGTGCCAGCAGCGAAGGACACCGTAATGAAAAACTGTTTTTT. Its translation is CASSEGHRNEKLFF.